The TCR beta chain under discussion was sequenced for a study of blood T cell repertoires in COVID-19. Assay: immunoSEQ multiplex PCR; the TCRdb copy retains only in-frame clones and omits some. The sample yields 200,000 to 250,000 clones, about 82% seen once. The CDR3 has 15 amino acids. Trimming took 4 bases from V and 6 from J; bases not matched to a gene: 8. Germline V lookup: CDR1 SGHRS, CDR2 YFSETQ. This TCR derives from a woman aged 50 to 60 who had recovered from COVID-19. The material sequenced was PBMCs or T cells enriched from blood (not recorded which). The chain combines TRBV5-1 with TRBJ2-7; 12 bases fit TRBD2. This chain's CDR3 is CASSPRLAGDSEQYF. CDR3 coding DNA: TGCGCCAGCAGCCCGAGACTAGCGGGAGATAGCGAGCAGTACTTC.